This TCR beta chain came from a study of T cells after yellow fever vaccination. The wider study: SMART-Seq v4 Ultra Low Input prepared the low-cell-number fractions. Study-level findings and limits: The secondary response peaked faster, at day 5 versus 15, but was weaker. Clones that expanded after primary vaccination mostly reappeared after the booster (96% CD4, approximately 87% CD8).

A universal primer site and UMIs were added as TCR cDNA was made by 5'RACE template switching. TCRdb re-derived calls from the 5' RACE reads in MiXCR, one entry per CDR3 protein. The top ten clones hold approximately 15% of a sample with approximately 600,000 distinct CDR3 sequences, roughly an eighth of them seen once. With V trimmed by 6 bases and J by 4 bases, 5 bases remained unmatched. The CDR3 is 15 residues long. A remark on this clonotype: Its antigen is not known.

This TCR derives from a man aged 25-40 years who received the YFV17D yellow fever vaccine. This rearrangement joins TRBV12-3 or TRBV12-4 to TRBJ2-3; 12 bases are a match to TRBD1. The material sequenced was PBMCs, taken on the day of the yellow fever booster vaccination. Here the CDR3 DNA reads TGTGCCAGCAGGGCCGGGACAGGGGGCGCAGATACGCAGTATTTT. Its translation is CASRAGTGGADTQYF.